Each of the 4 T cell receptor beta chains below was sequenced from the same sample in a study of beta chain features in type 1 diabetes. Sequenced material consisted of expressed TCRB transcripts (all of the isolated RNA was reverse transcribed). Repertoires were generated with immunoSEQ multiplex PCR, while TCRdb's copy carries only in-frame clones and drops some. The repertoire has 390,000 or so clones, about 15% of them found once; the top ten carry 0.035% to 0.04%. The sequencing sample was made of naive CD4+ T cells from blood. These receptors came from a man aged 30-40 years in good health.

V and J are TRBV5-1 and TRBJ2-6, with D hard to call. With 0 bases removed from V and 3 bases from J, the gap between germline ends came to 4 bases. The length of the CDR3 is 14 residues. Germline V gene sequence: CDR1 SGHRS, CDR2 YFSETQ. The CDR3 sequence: CASSLASGANVLTF. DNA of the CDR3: TGCGCCAGCAGCTTGGCCAGTGGGGCCAACGTCCTGACTTTC. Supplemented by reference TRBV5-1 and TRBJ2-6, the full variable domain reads KAGVTQTPRYLIKTRGQQVTLSCSPISGHRSVSWYQQTPGQGLQFLFEYFSETQRNKGNFPGRFSGRQFSNSRSEMNVSTLELGDSALYLCASSLASGANVLTFGAGSRLTVL.

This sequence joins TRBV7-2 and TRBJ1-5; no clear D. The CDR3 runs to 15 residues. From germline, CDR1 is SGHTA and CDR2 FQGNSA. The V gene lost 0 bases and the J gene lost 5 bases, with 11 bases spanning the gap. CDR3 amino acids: CASSLAGKGDQPQHF. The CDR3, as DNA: TGTGCCAGCAGCTTAGCGGGTAAGGGCGATCAGCCCCAGCATTTT. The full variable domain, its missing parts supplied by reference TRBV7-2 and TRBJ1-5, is GAGVSQSPSNKVTEKGKDVELRCDPISGHTALYWYRQSLGQGLEFLIYFQGNSAPDKSGLPSDRFSAERTGGSVSTLTIQRTQQEDSAVYLCASSLAGKGDQPQHFGDGTRLSIL.

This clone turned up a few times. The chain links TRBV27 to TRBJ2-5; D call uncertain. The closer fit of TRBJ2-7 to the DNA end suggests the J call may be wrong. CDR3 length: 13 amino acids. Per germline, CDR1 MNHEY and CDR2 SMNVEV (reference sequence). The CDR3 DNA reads TGTGCCAGCAGTTATCGAGAAGACTACGAGCAGTACTTC. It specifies CASSYREDYEQYF.

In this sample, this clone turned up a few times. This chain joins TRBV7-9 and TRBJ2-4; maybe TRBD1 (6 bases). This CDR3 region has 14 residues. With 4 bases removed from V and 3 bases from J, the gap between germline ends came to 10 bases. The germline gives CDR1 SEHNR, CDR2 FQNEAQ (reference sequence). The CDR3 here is CASSSTGYKNIQYF. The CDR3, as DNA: TGTGCCAGCAGCTCGACAGGATACAAAAACATTCAGTACTTC.